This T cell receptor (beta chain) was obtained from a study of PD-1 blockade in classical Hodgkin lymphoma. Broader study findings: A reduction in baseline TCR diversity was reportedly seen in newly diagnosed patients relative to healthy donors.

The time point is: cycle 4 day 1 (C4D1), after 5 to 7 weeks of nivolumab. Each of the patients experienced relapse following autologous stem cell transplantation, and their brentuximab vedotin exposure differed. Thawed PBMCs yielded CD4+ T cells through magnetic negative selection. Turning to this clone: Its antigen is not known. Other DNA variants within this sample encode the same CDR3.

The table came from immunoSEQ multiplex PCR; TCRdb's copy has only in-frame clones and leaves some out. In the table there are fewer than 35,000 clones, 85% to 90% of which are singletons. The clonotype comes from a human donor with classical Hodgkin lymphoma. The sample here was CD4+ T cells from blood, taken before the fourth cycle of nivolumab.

The CDR3 DNA is TGTGCCAGTATCCCTGGGGGATCCTACGAGCAGTACTTC. Encoded protein: CASIPGGSYEQYF. The chain combines TRBV25-1 with TRBJ2-7, with D perhaps being TRBD1 or TRBD2 (5 bases each). Germline V gene lookup returns CDR1 MGHDK and CDR2 SYGVNS. This CDR3 is built from 13 residues. Trimming removed 9 bases at V and 1 base at J, with 13 bases between.